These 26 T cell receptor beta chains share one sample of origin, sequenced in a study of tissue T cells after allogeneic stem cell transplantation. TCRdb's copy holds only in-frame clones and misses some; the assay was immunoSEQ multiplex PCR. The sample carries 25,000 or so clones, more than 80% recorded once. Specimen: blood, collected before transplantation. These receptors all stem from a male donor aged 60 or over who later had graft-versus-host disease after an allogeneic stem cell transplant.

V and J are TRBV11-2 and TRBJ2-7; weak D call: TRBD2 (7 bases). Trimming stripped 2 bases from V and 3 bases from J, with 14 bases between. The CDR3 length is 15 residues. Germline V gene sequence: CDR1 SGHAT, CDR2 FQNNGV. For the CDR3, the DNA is TGTGCCAGCAGCTTATTTACGGGGGGCGTCTACGAGCAGTACTTC. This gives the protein CASSLFTGGVYEQYF.

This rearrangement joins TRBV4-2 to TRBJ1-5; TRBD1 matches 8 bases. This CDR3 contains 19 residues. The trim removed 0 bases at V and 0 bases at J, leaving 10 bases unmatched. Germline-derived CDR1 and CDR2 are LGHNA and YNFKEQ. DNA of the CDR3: TGTGCCAGCAGCCAAGATGAGTCTCCGGGGACAGGTAGCAATCAGCCCCAGCATTTT. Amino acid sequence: CASSQDESPGTGSNQPQHF.

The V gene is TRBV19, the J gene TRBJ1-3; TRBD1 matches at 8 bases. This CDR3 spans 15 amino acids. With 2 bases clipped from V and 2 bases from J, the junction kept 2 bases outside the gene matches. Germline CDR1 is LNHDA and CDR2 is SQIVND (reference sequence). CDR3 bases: TGTGCCAGTAGTATACGGACAGGGACTGGAAACACCATATATTTT. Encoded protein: CASSIRTGTGNTIYF.

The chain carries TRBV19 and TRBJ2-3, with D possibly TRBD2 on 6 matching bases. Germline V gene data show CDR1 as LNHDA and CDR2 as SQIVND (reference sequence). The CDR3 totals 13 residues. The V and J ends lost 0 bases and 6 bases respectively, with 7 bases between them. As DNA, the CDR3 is TGTGCCAGTAGTATAGATCGGGGGGATACGCAGTATTTT. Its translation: CASSIDRGDTQYF.

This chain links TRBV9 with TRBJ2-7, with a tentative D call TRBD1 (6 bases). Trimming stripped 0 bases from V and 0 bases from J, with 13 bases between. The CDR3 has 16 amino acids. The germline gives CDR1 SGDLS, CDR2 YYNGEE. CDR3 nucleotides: TGTGCCAGCAGCGTAGAAGGGACAAGGGGCTCCTACGAGCAGTACTTC. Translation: CASSVEGTRGSYEQYF.

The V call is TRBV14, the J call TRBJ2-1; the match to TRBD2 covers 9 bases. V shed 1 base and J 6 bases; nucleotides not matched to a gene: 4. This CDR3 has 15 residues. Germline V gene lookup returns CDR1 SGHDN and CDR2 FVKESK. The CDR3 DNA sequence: TGTGCCAGCAGCCAAGGAGGACTAGCGATCAATGAGCAGTTCTTC. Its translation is CASSQGGLAINEQFF.

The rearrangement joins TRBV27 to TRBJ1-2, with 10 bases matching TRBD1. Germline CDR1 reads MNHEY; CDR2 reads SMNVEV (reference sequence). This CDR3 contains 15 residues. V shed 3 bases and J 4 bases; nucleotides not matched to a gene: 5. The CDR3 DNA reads TGTGCCAGCAGTTTCCCGGGACAGGGGTTCTATGGCTACACCTTC. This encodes CASSFPGQGFYGYTF.

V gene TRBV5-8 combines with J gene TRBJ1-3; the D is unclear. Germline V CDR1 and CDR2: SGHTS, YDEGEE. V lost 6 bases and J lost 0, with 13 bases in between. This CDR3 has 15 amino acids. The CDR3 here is CASTPLQHSGNTIYF. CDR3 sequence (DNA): TGTGCCAGCACCCCACTCCAACACTCTGGAAACACCATATATTTT. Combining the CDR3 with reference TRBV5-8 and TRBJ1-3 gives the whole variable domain EAGVTQSPTHLIKTRGQQATLRCSPISGHTSVYWYQQALGLGLQFLLWYDEGEERNRGNFPPRFSGRQFPNYSSELNVNALELEDSALYLCASTPLQHSGNTIYFGEGSWLTVV.

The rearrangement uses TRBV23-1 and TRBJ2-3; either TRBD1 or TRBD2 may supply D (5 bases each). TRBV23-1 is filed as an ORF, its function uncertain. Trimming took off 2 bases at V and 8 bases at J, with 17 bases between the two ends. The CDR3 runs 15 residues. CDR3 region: CASSQRDREGGTQYF. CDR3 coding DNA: TGCGCCAGCAGTCAACGAGACAGAGAAGGAGGTACGCAGTATTTT.

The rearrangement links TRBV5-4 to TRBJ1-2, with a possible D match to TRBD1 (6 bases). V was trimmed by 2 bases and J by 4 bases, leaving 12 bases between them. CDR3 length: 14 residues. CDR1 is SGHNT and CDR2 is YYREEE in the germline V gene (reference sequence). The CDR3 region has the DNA TGTGCCAGCAGCTTCGCAGGGGCAAGCTATGGCTACACCTTC. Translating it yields CASSFAGASYGYTF.

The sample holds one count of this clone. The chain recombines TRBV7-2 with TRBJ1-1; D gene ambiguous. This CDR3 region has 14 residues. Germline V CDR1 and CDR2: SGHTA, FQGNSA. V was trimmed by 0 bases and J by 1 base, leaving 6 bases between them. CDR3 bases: TGTGCCAGCAGCTTAGCTGTGGGGAACACTGAAGCTTTCTTT. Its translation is CASSLAVGNTEAFF.

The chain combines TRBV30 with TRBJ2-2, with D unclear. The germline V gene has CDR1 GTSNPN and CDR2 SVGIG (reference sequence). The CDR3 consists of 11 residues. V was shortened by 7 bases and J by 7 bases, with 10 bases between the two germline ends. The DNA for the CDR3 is TGTGCCTCCCCCCTTCTCGGGGAGCTGTTTTTT. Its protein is CASPLLGELFF.

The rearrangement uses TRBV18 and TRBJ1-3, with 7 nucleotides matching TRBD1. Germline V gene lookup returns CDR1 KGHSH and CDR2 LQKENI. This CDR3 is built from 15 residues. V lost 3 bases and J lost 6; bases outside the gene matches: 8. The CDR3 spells CASSPPGQSLNTIYF. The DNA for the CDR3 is TGTGCCAGCTCACCGCCGGGACAGTCCTTAAACACCATATATTTT.

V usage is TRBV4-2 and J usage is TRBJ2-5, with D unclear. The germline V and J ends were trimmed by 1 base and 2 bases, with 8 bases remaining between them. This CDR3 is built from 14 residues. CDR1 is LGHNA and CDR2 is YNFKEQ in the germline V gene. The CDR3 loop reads CASSQGWSQETQYF. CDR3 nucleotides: TGTGCCAGCAGCCAAGGGTGGTCGCAAGAGACCCAGTACTTC.

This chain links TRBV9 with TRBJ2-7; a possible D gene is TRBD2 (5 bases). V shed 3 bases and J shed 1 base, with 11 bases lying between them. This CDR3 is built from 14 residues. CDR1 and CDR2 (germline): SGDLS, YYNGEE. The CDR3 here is CASSADEGSYEQYF. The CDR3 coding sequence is TGTGCCAGCAGCGCCGACGAGGGATCCTACGAGCAGTACTTC.

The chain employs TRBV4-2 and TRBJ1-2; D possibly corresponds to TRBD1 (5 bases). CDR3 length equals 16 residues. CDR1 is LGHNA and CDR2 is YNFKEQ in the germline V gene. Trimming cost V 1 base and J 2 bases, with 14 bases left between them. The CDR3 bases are TGTGCCAGCAGCCAAGTTGGTCCTGGGGGGAACTATGGCTACACCTTC. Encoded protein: CASSQVGPGGNYGYTF.

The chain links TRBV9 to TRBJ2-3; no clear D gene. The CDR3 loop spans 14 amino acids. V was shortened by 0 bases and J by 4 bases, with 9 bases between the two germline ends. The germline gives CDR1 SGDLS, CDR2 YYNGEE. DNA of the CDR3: TGTGCCAGCAGCGTAGCTTCATGGGCAGATACGCAGTATTTT. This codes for CASSVASWADTQYF.

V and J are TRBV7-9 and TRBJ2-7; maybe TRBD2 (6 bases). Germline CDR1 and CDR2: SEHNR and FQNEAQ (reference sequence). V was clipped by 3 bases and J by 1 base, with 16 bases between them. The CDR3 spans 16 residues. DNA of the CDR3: TGTGCCAGCAGCTTCCTGTCACGGGAGAGGTCCTACGAGCAGTACTTC. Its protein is CASSFLSRERSYEQYF.

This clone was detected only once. CDR3: CASSQTGVDYGYTF. The CDR3 DNA sequence: TGTGCCAGCAGTCAGACAGGGGTCGACTATGGCTACACCTTC. The rearrangement joins TRBV5-5 to TRBJ1-2; 8 bases fit TRBD1. CDR3 length: 14 residues. The V gene end was trimmed by 5 bases and the J gene end by 3 bases; junction bases not matched to a gene: 6. Germline values: CDR1 SGHKS, CDR2 YYEKEE (reference sequence).

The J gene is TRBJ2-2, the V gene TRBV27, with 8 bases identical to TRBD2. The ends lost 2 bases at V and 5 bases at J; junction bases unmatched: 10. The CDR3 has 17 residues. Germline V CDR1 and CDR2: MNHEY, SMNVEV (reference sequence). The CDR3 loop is CASSLGTSSFLTGELFF. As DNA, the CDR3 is TGTGCCAGCAGTTTAGGGACTAGTTCTTTTTTGACCGGGGAGCTGTTTTTT.

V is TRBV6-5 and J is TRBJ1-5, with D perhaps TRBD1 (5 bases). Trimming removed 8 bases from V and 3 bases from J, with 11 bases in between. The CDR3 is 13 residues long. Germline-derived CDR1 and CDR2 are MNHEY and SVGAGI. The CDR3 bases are TGTGCCAGCCGGCGGGGGGTCAATCAGCCCCAGCATTTT. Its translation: CASRRGVNQPQHF.

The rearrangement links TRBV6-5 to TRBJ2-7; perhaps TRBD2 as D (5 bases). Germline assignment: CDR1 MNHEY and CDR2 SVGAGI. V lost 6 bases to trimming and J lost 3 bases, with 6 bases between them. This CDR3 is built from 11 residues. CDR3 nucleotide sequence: TGTGCCAGCAGGGGAGACTACGAGCAGTACTTC. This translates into CASRGDYEQYF.

The CDR3: CASSLTYSGREDNEQFF. For the CDR3, the DNA is TGTGCCAGCAGCCTGACCTATTCAGGGCGTGAGGACAATGAGCAGTTCTTC. The chain carries TRBV7-9 and TRBJ2-1; weak D call: TRBD1 (5 bases). Germline CDR1 is SEHNR and CDR2 is FQNEAQ (reference sequence). Between the trimmed V and J ends, which lost 5 bases and 5 bases, there was a span of 22 bases. The CDR3 loop spans 17 amino acids. The whole variable domain, remainder taken from reference TRBV7-9 and TRBJ2-1, is DTGVSQNPRHKITKRGQNVTFRCDPISEHNRLYWYRQTLGQGPEFLTYFQNEAQLEKSRLLSDRFSAERPKGSFSTLEIQRTEQGDSAMYLCASSLTYSGREDNEQFFGPGTRLTVL.

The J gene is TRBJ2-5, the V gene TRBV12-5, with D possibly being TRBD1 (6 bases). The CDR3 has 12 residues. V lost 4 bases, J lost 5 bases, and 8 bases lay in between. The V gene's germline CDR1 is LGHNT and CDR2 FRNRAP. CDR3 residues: CASGYRAETQYF. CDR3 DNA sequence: TGTGCTAGTGGTTACAGGGCTGAGACCCAGTACTTC.

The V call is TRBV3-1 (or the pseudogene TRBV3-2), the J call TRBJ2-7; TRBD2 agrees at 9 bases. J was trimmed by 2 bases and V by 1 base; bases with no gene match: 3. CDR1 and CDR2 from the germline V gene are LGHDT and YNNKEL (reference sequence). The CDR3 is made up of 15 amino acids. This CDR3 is CASSQGLAGAYEQYF. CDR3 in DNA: TGTGCCAGCAGCCAAGGGTTAGCGGGGGCCTACGAGCAGTACTTC.

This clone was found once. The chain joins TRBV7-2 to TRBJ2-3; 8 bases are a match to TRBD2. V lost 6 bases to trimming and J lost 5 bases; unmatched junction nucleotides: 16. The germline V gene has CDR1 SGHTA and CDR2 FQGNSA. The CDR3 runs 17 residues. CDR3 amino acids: CASRSPRDSGDKDTQYF. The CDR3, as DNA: TGTGCCAGCAGATCCCCGAGGGATAGCGGGGATAAAGATACGCAGTATTTT.